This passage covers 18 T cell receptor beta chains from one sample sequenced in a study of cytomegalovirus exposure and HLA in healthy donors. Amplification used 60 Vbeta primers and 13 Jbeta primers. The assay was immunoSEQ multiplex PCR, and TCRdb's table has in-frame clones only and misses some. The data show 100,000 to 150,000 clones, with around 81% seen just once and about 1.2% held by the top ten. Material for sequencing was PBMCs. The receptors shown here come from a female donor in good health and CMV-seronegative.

This CDR3 is CASSLVESSSYEQYF. CDR3 nucleotides: TGTGCCAGCAGCTTAGTAGAGTCTAGCTCCTACGAGCAGTACTTC. V gene TRBV7-8 combines with J gene TRBJ2-7; D ambiguous. Trimming left V 1 base short and J 0 bases short, with 10 bases between. The CDR3 runs 15 residues. In germline, CDR1 is SGHVS, CDR2 FQNEAQ.

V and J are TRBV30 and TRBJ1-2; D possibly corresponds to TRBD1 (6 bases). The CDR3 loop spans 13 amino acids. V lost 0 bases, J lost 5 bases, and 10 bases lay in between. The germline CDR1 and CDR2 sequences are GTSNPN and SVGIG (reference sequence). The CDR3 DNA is TGTGCCTGGAGTGTACTCAGGGGATATGGCTACACCTTC. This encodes CAWSVLRGYGYTF.

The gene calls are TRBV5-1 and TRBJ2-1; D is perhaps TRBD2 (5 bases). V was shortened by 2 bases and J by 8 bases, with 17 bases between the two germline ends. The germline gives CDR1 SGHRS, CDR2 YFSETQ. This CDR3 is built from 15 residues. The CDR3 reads CASSLVASPRDEQFF. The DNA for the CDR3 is TGCGCCAGCAGCTTAGTGGCTAGCCCCCGCGATGAGCAGTTCTTC.

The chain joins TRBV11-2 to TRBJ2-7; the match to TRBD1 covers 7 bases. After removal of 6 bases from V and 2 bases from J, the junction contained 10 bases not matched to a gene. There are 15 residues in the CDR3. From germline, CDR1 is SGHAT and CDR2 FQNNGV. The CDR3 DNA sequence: TGTGCCAGCAGACACGACAGGGAACTCCCCTACGAGCAGTACTTC. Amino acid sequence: CASRHDRELPYEQYF.

DNA for the CDR3: TGCAGTGCTAGAGGAGCCTACGAGCAGTACTTC. Its protein is CSARGAYEQYF. The rearrangement joins TRBV20-1 to TRBJ2-7; D is uncertain. V was cut by 1 base and J by 2 bases, with 3 bases left in between. The CDR3 is 11 residues long. The germline gives CDR1 DFQATT, CDR2 SNEGSKA (reference sequence).

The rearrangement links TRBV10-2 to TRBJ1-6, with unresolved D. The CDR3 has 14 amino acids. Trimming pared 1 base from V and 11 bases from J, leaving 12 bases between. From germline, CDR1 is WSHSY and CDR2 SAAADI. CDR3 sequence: CASSEYQPVTPLHF. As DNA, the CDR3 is TGCGCCAGCAGTGAGTATCAACCAGTTACACCCCTCCACTTT.

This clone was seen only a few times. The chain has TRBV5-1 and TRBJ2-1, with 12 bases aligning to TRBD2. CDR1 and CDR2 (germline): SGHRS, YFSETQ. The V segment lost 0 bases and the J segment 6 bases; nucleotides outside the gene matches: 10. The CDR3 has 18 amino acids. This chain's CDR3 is CASSLAATSGSRFNEQFF. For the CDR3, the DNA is TGCGCCAGCAGCTTGGCCGCGACTAGCGGGAGTCGTTTCAATGAGCAGTTCTTC.

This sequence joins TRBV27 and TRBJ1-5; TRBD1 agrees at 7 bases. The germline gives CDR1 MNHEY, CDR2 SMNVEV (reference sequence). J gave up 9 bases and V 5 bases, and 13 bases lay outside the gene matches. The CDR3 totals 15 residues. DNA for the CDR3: TGTGCCAGCAGTGCCGCCGGGACAGCAAGCTCGCCCCAGCATTTT. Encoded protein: CASSAAGTASSPQHF.

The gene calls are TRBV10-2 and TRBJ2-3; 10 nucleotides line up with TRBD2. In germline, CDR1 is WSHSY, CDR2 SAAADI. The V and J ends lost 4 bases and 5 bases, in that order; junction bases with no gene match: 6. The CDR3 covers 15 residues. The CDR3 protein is CASSASGRVKDTQYF. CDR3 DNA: TGCGCCAGCAGTGCGAGCGGGAGGGTTAAAGATACGCAGTATTTT.

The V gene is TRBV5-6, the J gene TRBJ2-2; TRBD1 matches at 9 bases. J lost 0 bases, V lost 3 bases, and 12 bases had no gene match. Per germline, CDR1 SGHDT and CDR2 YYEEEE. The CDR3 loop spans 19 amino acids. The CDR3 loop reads CASSYPGQGDFANTGELFF. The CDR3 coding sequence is TGTGCCAGCAGCTACCCGGGACAGGGCGACTTCGCGAACACCGGGGAGCTGTTTTTT.

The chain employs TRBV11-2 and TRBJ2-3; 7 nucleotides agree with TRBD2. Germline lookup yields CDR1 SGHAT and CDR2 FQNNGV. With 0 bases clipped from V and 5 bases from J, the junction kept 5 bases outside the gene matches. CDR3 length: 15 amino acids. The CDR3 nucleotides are TGTGCCAGCAGCTTAGATCGACTAGCTGTAGATACGCAGTATTTT. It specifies CASSLDRLAVDTQYF.

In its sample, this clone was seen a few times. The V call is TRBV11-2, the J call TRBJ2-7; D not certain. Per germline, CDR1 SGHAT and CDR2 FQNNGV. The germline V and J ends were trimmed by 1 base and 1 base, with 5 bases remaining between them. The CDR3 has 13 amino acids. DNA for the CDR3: TGTGCCAGCAGCTTAGGGCCGTCCTACGAGCAGTACTTC. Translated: CASSLGPSYEQYF.

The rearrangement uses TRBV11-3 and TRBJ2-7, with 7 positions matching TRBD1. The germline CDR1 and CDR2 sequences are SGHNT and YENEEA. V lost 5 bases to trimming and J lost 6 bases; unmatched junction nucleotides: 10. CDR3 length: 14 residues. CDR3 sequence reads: CASSARQGLGEQYF. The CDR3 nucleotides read TGTGCCAGCAGCGCCCGACAGGGTTTGGGCGAGCAGTACTTC.

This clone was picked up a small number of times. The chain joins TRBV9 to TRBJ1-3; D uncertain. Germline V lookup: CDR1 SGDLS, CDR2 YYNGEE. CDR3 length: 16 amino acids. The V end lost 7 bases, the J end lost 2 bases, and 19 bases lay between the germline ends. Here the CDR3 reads CASATPGLGTGNTIYF. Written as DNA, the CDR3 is TGTGCCAGCGCGACCCCGGGGTTAGGGACTGGAAACACCATATATTTT.

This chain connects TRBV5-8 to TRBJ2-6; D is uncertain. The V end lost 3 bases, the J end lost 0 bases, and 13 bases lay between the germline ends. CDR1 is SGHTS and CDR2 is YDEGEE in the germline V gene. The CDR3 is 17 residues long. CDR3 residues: CASSSIFLSSGANVLTF. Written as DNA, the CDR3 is TGTGCCAGCAGCTCGATTTTTCTTAGCTCTGGGGCCAACGTCCTGACTTTC.

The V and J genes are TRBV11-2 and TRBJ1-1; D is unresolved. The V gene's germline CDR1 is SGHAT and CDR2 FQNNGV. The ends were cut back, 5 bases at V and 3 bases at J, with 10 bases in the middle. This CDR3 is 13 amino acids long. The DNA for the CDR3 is TGTGCCAGCAGCGAACAACGGGACACTGAAGCTTTCTTT. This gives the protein CASSEQRDTEAFF.

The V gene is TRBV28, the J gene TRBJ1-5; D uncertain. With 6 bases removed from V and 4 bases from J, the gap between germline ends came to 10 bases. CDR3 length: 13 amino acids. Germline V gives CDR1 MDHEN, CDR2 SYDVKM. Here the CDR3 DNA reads TGTGCCAGCAGGTTGGGCGGGAATCAGCCCCAGCATTTT. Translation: CASRLGGNQPQHF.

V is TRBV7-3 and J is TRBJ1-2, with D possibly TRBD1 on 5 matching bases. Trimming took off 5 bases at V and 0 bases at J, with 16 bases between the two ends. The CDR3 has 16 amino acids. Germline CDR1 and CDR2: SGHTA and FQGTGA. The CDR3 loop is CASSPSGGEANYGYTF. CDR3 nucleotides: TGTGCCAGCAGCCCCTCGGGGGGGGAAGCTAACTATGGCTACACCTTC.